This T cell receptor (beta chain) was identified during a study of T cells in tuberculosis. Study-level information: Sequenced TCRs come from CD1B-GMM tetramer-binding T cells. This South African cohort compared adolescents with or without latent tuberculosis against adults with active tuberculosis.

As regards this clone: As yet, its antigen is unknown.

TCRdb's copy holds only in-frame clones and misses some; the assay was immunoSEQ multiplex PCR. Here the sample spans some 28,000 clones, nearly 90% being singletons. Each clinical donor contributed on average roughly 90,000 T cells from unsorted cryopreserved PBMC. Findings of the study overall: The TCR-beta difference was not significant; alpha differences partly reflected length.

The sequence was collected from a donor aged 10-30 years with latent tuberculosis or without tuberculosis infection. The specimen was PBMCs.

CDR3 region: CASSAAKAGQPQHF. For the CDR3, the DNA is TGTGCCAGCAGCGCCGCCAAGGCGGGTCAGCCCCAGCATTTT. V and J are TRBV2 and TRBJ1-5; D is undetermined. The germline V gene encodes CDR1 SNHLY and CDR2 FYNNEI. The CDR3 runs 14 residues. V was shortened by 6 bases and J by 6 bases, with 15 bases between the two germline ends. The whole variable domain, filled in from reference TRBV2 and TRBJ1-5, reads EPEVTQTPSHQVTQMGQEVILRCVPISNHLYFYWYRQILGQKVEFLVSFYNNEISEKSEIFDDQFSVERPDGSNFTLKIRSTKLEDSAMYFCASSAAKAGQPQHFGDGTRLSIL.